This T cell receptor (beta chain) was found in a study of blood T cell repertoires in COVID-19. The wider study: Samples came from the United States, Italy and Spain, spanning acute and convalescent COVID-19. Sources were T cells, B-cell-depleted T cells, or PBMCs; the material itself was cDNA or gDNA.

In the source study's methods: Amplification of reference gene primers was used by the study to estimate nucleated cell counts. This table comes from immunoSEQ multiplex PCR, and its TCRdb copy is limited to in-frame clones, with some not included. V and J calls and clone size are as listed in that table; D and trimming were resolved from the DNA. In the table there are approximately 89,000 clones, 80% of which are singletons. The junction had 4 bases not matched to a gene; V was cut back by 2 bases and J by 2 bases. CDR1 is SGHRS and CDR2 is YFSETQ in the germline V gene. The CDR3 sequence is 15 residues long.

This receptor was obtained from a human donor in a cohort sampled during active COVID-19. The sequenced sample consisted of peripheral blood. This rearrangement joins TRBV5-1 to TRBJ2-7; 10 nucleotides line up with TRBD2. CDR3 sequence (DNA): TGCGCCAGCAGCTTCACTAGCGGGAAGACCTACGAGCAGTACTTC. Translated, it gives CASSFTSGKTYEQYF.